This T cell receptor (beta chain) was observed in a study of CD8+ T cells in alopecia areata. Findings and caveats of the study: Scalp clonality, along with expanded CD8+ clones among the top 100, was significantly decreased by tofacitinib.

Germline loops: CDR1 SGDLS, CDR2 YYNGEE. The CDR3 is made up of 16 amino acids. The trim removed 3 bases at V and 7 bases at J, leaving 11 bases unmatched. Stated treatment: oral pan-JAK inhibitor, 5-10 mg twice daily. A note on this clone: Antigen: not known.

RNA extraction and reverse transcription yielded cDNA as sequencing template. Only in-frame clones appear in the TCRdb table, and some are missing; sequencing was by immunoSEQ multiplex PCR. The sample has 130,000 or so clones; about 88% are singletons. V gene TRBV9 combines with J gene TRBJ2-1; 9 nucleotides line up with TRBD1. This clonotype originated in a human donor with alopecia areata. Sequenced here: CD8+ T cells sorted from blood, sampled at week 4, from a patient treated with tofacitinib. CDR3: CASSARQDRGGNEQFF. The DNA of the CDR3 is TGTGCCAGCAGCGCAAGACAGGACAGGGGTGGGAATGAGCAGTTCTTC.